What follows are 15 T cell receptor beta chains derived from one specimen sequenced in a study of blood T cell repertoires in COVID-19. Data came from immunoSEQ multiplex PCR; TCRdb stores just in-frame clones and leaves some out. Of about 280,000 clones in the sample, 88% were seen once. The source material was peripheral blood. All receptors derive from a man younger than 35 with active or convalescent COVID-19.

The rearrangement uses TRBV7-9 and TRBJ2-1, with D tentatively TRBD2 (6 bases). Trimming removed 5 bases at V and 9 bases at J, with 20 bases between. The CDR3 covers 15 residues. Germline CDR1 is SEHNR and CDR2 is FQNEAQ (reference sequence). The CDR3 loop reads CASSPGGRGTGEQFF. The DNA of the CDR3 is TGTGCCAGCAGCCCCGGAGGGCGGGGTACTGGTGAGCAGTTCTTC.

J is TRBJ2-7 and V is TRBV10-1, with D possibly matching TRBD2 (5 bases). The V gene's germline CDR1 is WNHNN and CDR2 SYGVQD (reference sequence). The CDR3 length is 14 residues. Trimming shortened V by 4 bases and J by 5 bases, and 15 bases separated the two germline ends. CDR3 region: CASSGARGIDEQYF. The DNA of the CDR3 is TGCGCCAGCAGTGGAGCACGGGGAATCGACGAGCAGTACTTC.

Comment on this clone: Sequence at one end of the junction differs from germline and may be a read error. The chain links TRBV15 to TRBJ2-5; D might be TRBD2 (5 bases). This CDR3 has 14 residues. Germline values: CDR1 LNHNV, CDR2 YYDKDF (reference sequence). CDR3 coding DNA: TGTGCCACCAGCCGAGAGGTGGCCGCGGGGACCCAGTACTTC. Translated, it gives CATSREVAAGTQYF.

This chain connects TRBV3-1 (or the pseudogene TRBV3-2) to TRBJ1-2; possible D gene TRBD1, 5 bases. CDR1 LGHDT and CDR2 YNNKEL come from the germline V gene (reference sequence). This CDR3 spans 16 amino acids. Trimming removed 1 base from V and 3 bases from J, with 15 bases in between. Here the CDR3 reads CASSQAGAARYYGYTF. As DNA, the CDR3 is TGTGCCAGCAGCCAAGCTGGGGCAGCCCGATACTATGGCTACACCTTC.

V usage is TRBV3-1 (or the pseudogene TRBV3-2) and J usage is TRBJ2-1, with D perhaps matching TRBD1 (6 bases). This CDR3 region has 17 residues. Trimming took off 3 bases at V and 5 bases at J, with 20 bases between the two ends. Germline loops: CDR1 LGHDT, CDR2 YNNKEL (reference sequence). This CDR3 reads CASSHISLQGLHNEQFF. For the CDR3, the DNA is TGTGCCAGCAGCCACATTAGCTTACAGGGTCTCCACAATGAGCAGTTCTTC.

CDR3 in DNA: TGTGCCAGCAGCCCACAGGGGCTATCTGGAAACACCATATATTTT. Its translation is CASSPQGLSGNTIYF. The genes are TRBV7-2 and TRBJ1-3; 7 bases agree with TRBD1. CDR1 SGHTA and CDR2 FQGNSA come from the germline V gene. The CDR3 is made up of 15 amino acids. Trimming at V came to 5 bases and at J to 1 base, leaving 5 bases not matched to a gene.

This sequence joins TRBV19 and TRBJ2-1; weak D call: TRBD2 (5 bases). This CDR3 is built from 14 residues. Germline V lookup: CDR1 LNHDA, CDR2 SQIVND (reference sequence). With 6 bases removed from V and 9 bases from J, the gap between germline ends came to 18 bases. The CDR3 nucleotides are TGTGCCAGTAGGGAGACTATTCGGTTAGGTGAGCAGTTCTTC. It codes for CASRETIRLGEQFF.

CDR3 residues: CASSIASTFYEQYF. CDR3 coding DNA: TGTGCCAGTAGTATAGCAAGCACCTTCTACGAGCAGTACTTC. The gene calls are TRBV19 and TRBJ2-7; D remains ambiguous. The CDR3 runs to 14 residues. CDR1 and CDR2 from the germline V gene are LNHDA and SQIVND (reference sequence). Trimming took off 1 base at V and 3 bases at J, with 10 bases between the two ends. Filled out from reference TRBV19 and TRBJ2-7, the complete variable domain reads DGGITQSPKYLFRKEGQNVTLSCEQNLNHDAMYWYRQDPGQGLRLIYYSQIVNDFQKGDIAEGYSVSREKKESFPLTVTSAQKNPTAFYLCASSIASTFYEQYFGPGTRLTVT.

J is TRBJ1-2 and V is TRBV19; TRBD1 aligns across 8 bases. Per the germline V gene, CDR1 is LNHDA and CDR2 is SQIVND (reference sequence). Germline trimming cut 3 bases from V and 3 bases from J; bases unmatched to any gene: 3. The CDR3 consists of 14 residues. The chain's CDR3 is CASSMTGAHYGYTF. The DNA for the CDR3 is TGTGCCAGTAGTATGACAGGGGCCCACTATGGCTACACCTTC.

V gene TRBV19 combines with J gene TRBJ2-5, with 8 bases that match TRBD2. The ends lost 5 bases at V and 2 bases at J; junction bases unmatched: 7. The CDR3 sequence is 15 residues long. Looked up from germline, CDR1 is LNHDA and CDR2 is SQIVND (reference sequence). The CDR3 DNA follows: TGTGCCAGTAGTGCGAGCGGGGGAGTTCAAGAGACCCAGTACTTC. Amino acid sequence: CASSASGGVQETQYF.

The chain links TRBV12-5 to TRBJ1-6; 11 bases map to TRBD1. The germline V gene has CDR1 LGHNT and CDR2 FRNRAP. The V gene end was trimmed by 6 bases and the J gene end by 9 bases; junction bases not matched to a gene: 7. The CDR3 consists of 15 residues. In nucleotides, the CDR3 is TGTGCTAGTGGCCTAAGAGGACAGGGGGCTTCACCCCTCCACTTT. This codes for CASGLRGQGASPLHF.

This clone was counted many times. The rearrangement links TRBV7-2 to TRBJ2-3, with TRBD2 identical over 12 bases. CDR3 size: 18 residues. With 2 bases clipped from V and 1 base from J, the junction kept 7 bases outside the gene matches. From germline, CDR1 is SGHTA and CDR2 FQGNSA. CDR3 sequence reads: CASSLSLAGGVGTDTQYF. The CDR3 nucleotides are TGTGCCAGCAGCTTATCGCTAGCGGGGGGGGTAGGCACAGATACGCAGTATTTT.

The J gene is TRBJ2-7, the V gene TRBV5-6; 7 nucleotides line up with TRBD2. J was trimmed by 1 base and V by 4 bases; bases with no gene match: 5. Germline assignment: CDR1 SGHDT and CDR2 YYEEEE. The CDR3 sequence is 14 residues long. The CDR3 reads CASSGSGVSYEQYF. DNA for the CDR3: TGTGCCAGCAGCGGAAGCGGGGTATCCTACGAGCAGTACTTC.

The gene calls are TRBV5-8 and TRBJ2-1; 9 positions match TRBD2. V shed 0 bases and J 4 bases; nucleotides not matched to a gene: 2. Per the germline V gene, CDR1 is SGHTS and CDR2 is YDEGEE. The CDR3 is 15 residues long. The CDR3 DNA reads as TGTGCCAGCAGCTTGGTAGCGGGGGCTTACAATGAGCAGTTCTTC. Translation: CASSLVAGAYNEQFF.

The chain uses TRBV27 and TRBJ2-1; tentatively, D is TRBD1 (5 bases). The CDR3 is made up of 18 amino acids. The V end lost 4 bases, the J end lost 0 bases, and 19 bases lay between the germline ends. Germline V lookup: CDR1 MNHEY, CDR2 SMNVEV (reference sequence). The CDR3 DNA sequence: TGTGCCAGCAGTTGGGGCACGGTCCCCCACAGCTCCTACAATGAGCAGTTCTTC. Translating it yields CASSWGTVPHSSYNEQFF.